Listed here are 28 T cell receptor beta chains from one sample, sequenced in a study of blood T cell repertoires in COVID-19. Some clones are missing from TCRdb's copy, which holds only in-frame ones; the method was immunoSEQ multiplex PCR. The table lists about 220,000 clones, roughly 84% of them singletons, with about 9% in the top ten. Source material: peripheral blood. The receptor source for this set is a man in his fifties or sixties with active or convalescent COVID-19.

This chain connects TRBV4-1 to TRBJ1-4; maybe TRBD1 (5 bases). The germline V gene encodes CDR1 MGHRA and CDR2 YSYEKL. The CDR3 length is 15 residues. Trimming removed 1 base from V and 4 bases from J, with 10 bases in between. CDR3: CASSQAGGDNEKLFF. The CDR3 region has the DNA TGCGCCAGCAGCCAAGCTGGGGGGGATAATGAAAAACTGTTTTTT.

The J gene is TRBJ1-1, the V gene TRBV9; TRBD1 agrees at 8 bases. V was pared by 0 bases and J by 5 bases, with 6 bases of the junction left unmatched. In germline, CDR1 is SGDLS, CDR2 YYNGEE. The CDR3 sequence is 15 residues long. In nucleotides, the CDR3 is TGTGCCAGCAGCGTAGTTGGACAGGGTCATACTGAAGCTTTCTTT. As protein: CASSVVGQGHTEAFF.

Here the CDR3 reads CASSLGTANSGNTIYF. For the CDR3, the DNA is TGTGCCAGCAGTCTAGGGACAGCCAACTCTGGAAACACCATATATTTT. The rearrangement links TRBV28 to TRBJ1-3; 7 nucleotides agree with TRBD1. In germline, CDR1 is MDHEN, CDR2 SYDVKM. The V and J ends lost 5 bases and 0 bases, in that order; junction bases with no gene match: 7. This CDR3 has 16 residues.

This chain connects TRBV5-3 to TRBJ1-6, with D maybe TRBD1 (6 bases). TRBV5-3 is assigned to the ORF class and has an uncertain function. CDR3 length: 14 residues. V was pared by 3 bases and J by 6 bases, with 10 bases between. This chain's CDR3 is CARSSNRVNSPLHF. In DNA form, the CDR3 reads TGTGCCAGAAGCTCGAACAGGGTTAATTCACCCCTCCACTTT.

This clone was seen a handful of times. The rearrangement joins TRBV5-4 to TRBJ2-3; a possible D gene is TRBD2 (5 bases). CDR1 and CDR2 from the germline V gene are SGHNT and YYREEE (reference sequence). The CDR3 contains 16 residues. V was clipped by 1 base and J by 4 bases, with 16 bases between them. CDR3 loop: CASSLWLATSPDTQYF. The CDR3 region has the DNA TGTGCCAGCAGCTTGTGGCTAGCCACCTCTCCAGATACGCAGTATTTT.

This clone was detected a few times. The rearrangement uses TRBV7-3 and TRBJ2-3; D is unresolved. The germline V and J ends were trimmed by 5 bases and 2 bases, with 8 bases remaining between them. The germline CDR1 and CDR2 sequences are SGHTA and FQGTGA. This CDR3 has 13 amino acids. This CDR3 reads CASSRYLTDTQYF. Here the CDR3 DNA reads TGTGCCAGCAGCCGCTATCTCACAGATACGCAGTATTTT.

The chain uses TRBV7-9 and TRBJ2-7; 10 nucleotides match TRBD2. Germline CDR1 reads SEHNR; CDR2 reads FQNEAQ (reference sequence). The CDR3 runs to 14 residues. J was trimmed by 3 bases and V by 4 bases; bases with no gene match: 3. Written as DNA, the CDR3 is TGTGCCAGCAGCTCGGCTAGCGGGAGCTACGAGCAGTACTTC. As protein: CASSSASGSYEQYF.

V and J are TRBV19 and TRBJ1-1, with a possible D match to TRBD1 (6 bases). This CDR3 is built from 13 residues. The germline gives CDR1 LNHDA, CDR2 SQIVND (reference sequence). Trimming removed 8 bases from V and 0 bases from J, with 10 bases in between. The CDR3 reads CASSGGLNTEAFF. DNA for the CDR3: TGTGCCAGTTCCGGGGGGCTGAACACTGAAGCTTTCTTT.

The chain employs TRBV7-9 and TRBJ2-1; 12 bases are a match to TRBD1. In germline, CDR1 is SEHNR, CDR2 FQNEAQ (reference sequence). The CDR3 spans 15 residues. V dropped 7 bases and J dropped 7; count of bases not matched to a gene: 8. The DNA of the CDR3 is TGTGCCAGCACCCTCATGGGACAGGGGGCGAATGAGCAGTTCTTC. It specifies CASTLMGQGANEQFF.

This chain joins TRBV5-5 and TRBJ2-7; a possible D gene is TRBD2 (5 bases). CDR3 length: 14 residues. Germline V gene data show CDR1 as SGHKS and CDR2 as YYEKEE (reference sequence). Trimming took 4 bases from V and 7 from J, leaving 18 bases between them. Here the CDR3 reads CASSLGRHGGEQYF. CDR3 nucleotides: TGTGCCAGCAGCCTAGGACGGCACGGCGGGGAGCAGTACTTC. The full variable domain, completed using reference TRBV5-5 and TRBJ2-7, is DAGVTQSPTHLIKTRGQQVTLRCSPISGHKSVSWYQQVLGQGPQFIFQYYEKEERGRGNFPDRFSARQFPNYSSELNVNALLLGDSALYLCASSLGRHGGEQYFGPGTRLTVT.

This clone was seen only a few times. The rearrangement links TRBV28 to TRBJ2-7; 8 bases align to TRBD2. Germline-derived CDR1 and CDR2 are MDHEN and SYDVKM. The CDR3 is 15 residues long. The trim removed 1 base at V and 4 bases at J, leaving 6 bases unmatched. The DNA of the CDR3 is TGTGCCAGCAGTTTATCGGGGGGGCTTGGATACGAGCAGTACTTC. Amino acids: CASSLSGGLGYEQYF.

In its sample, this clone was seen a few times. The rearrangement uses TRBV15 and TRBJ1-2, with unresolved D. Germline values: CDR1 LNHNV, CDR2 YYDKDF (reference sequence). Trimming pared 0 bases from V and 2 bases from J, leaving 13 bases between. CDR3 size: 16 residues. The CDR3 loop reads CATSRDLEGGNYGYTF. The DNA for the CDR3 is TGTGCCACCAGCAGAGATCTTGAGGGCGGCAACTATGGCTACACCTTC.

This clone has a handful of counts. The chain has TRBV29-1 and TRBJ2-1, with 10 bases that match TRBD2. After removal of 3 bases from V and 4 bases from J, the junction contained 9 bases not matched to a gene. This CDR3 spans 16 amino acids. Germline loops: CDR1 SQVTM, CDR2 ANQGSEA. CDR3 nucleotide sequence: TGCAGCGTTGATCCCGAGCGGGAGGGCCGGTACAATGAGCAGTTCTTC. Translated, it gives CSVDPEREGRYNEQFF.

This clone showed up just once. V usage is TRBV3-1 (or the pseudogene TRBV3-2) and J usage is TRBJ1-2; TRBD1 agrees at 8 bases. This CDR3 has 14 residues. Germline V gene lookup returns CDR1 LGHDT and CDR2 YNNKEL (reference sequence). The V and J ends lost 3 bases and 3 bases, in that order; junction bases with no gene match: 3. CDR3 loop: CASSQTTGDYGYTF. The CDR3 DNA reads TGTGCCAGCAGCCAGACGACAGGGGACTATGGCTACACCTTC.

The chain couples TRBV5-1 to TRBJ2-7, with 7 bases fitting TRBD1. The CDR3 has 14 residues. Germline V gene data show CDR1 as SGHRS and CDR2 as YFSETQ. Trimming at V came to 4 bases and at J to 6 bases, leaving 10 bases not matched to a gene. The CDR3 reads CASSLEGAPVEQYF. The CDR3 DNA is TGCGCCAGCAGCCTAGAGGGGGCCCCGGTCGAGCAGTACTTC.

The V call is TRBV5-1, the J call TRBJ2-5; 7 nucleotides match TRBD1. Trimming cost V 4 bases and J 3 bases; bases outside gene matches: 3. The germline gives CDR1 SGHRS, CDR2 YFSETQ. CDR3 length: 13 amino acids. Here the CDR3 reads CASSDGTEETQYF. The DNA for the CDR3 is TGCGCCAGCAGCGACGGGACAGAAGAGACCCAGTACTTC. Based on the CDR3 plus reference TRBV5-1 and TRBJ2-5, the full variable domain is KAGVTQTPRYLIKTRGQQVTLSCSPISGHRSVSWYQQTPGQGLQFLFEYFSETQRNKGNFPGRFSGRQFSNSRSEMNVSTLELGDSALYLCASSDGTEETQYFGPGTRLLVL.

J is TRBJ2-5 and V is TRBV7-2; 8 nucleotides align to TRBD2. Germline V gene data show CDR1 as SGHTA and CDR2 as FQGNSA. The CDR3 has 13 amino acids. The J segment lost 5 bases and the V segment lost 11 bases, leaving 10 bases of the junction unmatched. CDR3 bases: TGTGCCCCGGGGCGGACGGGGGGGGAGACCCAGTACTTC. Residues: CAPGRTGGETQYF.

The chain combines TRBV4-2 with TRBJ1-1; tentatively, D is TRBD1 (6 bases). The CDR3 consists of 15 residues. The V end lost 1 base, the J end lost 0 bases, and 9 bases lay between the germline ends. Germline V gene sequence: CDR1 LGHNA, CDR2 YNFKEQ. The CDR3 bases are TGTGCCAGCAGCCAAGTAGAGGGGGTGAACACTGAAGCTTTCTTT. This encodes CASSQVEGVNTEAFF.

The chain has TRBV24-1 and TRBJ2-1; 14 nucleotides match TRBD2. With V trimmed by 3 bases and J by 6 bases, 3 bases remained unmatched. This CDR3 spans 16 amino acids. Germline V gives CDR1 KGHDR, CDR2 SFDVKD. CDR3 in amino acids: CATSDPTSGRVNEQFF. The CDR3 nucleotides read TGTGCCACCAGTGATCCGACTAGCGGGAGGGTCAATGAGCAGTTCTTC.

The chain joins TRBV5-4 to TRBJ2-3, with D hard to call. Germline V gene data show CDR1 as SGHNT and CDR2 as YYREEE (reference sequence). The CDR3 totals 14 residues. The germline V and J ends were trimmed by 6 bases and 0 bases, with 11 bases remaining between them. CDR3 nucleotide sequence: TGTGCCAGCAATAGTCCTTCTAGCACAGATACGCAGTATTTT. Translated: CASNSPSSTDTQYF.

This chain joins TRBV11-2 and TRBJ1-1; D perhaps matches TRBD1 (6 bases). Germline V CDR1 and CDR2: SGHAT, FQNNGV. V lost 4 bases and J 4 bases, leaving 13 bases between the germline ends. This CDR3 has 14 amino acids. CDR3 loop: CASSSVTGSTEAFF. The CDR3 bases are TGTGCCAGCAGCTCCGTTACAGGGAGCACTGAAGCTTTCTTT.

The V and J genes are TRBV5-5 and TRBJ2-2, with D unclear. Looked up from germline, CDR1 is SGHKS and CDR2 is YYEKEE (reference sequence). Trimming left V 0 bases short and J 10 bases short, with 4 bases between. This CDR3 comprises 11 residues. The chain's CDR3 is CASSLDLELFF. As DNA, the CDR3 is TGTGCCAGCAGCTTGGATCTGGAGCTGTTTTTT.

The chain combines TRBV27 with TRBJ1-4, with D possibly being TRBD1 (5 bases). The CDR3 loop spans 16 amino acids. V was trimmed by 6 bases and J by 5 bases, leaving 19 bases between them. Looked up from germline, CDR1 is MNHEY and CDR2 is SMNVEV (reference sequence). CDR3 DNA: TGTGCCAGCAGGTTGACCTCGGGGGAGATGAATGAAAAACTGTTTTTT. Translation gives CASRLTSGEMNEKLFF.

J is TRBJ1-2 and V is TRBV7-2; 7 bases map to TRBD1. J was trimmed by 1 base and V by 4 bases; bases with no gene match: 6. The germline CDR1 and CDR2 sequences are SGHTA and FQGNSA. The CDR3 contains 15 residues. As DNA, the CDR3 is TGTGCCAGCAGCTACCGGGACAGACGTAACTATGGCTACACCTTC. This sequence encodes CASSYRDRRNYGYTF.

The chain has TRBV28 and TRBJ2-5, with TRBD1 matching 10 bases. This CDR3 is 16 amino acids long. The V and J ends lost 6 bases and 4 bases, in that order; junction bases with no gene match: 11. The germline V gene has CDR1 MDHEN and CDR2 SYDVKM. The CDR3: CASSLGGTGEGETQYF. In nucleotides, the CDR3 is TGTGCCAGCAGCCTGGGGGGGACAGGGGAAGGAGAGACCCAGTACTTC.

V gene TRBV10-2 combines with J gene TRBJ1-2, with 9 bases aligning to TRBD1. V dropped 1 base and J dropped 0; count of bases not matched to a gene: 6. The CDR3 has 17 residues. From germline, CDR1 is WSHSY and CDR2 SAAADI. The DNA for the CDR3 is TGCGCCAGCAGTGAGTGGGGGACAGGGAAAGCTAACTATGGCTACACCTTC. Residues: CASSEWGTGKANYGYTF.

This clone has only a few counts. The rearrangement links TRBV7-2 to TRBJ2-1; 9 bases are a match to TRBD2. The CDR3 spans 14 residues. The germline gives CDR1 SGHTA, CDR2 FQGNSA. The ends lost 8 bases at V and 1 base at J; junction bases unmatched: 3. The CDR3 sequence is CASCTSGSYNEQFF. As DNA, the CDR3 is TGTGCCAGCTGCACTAGCGGGTCCTACAATGAGCAGTTCTTC.

The CDR3 region has the DNA TGTGCCAGCAGGGGAACAGGGTTCCCCCGCTATGGCTACACCTTC. This translates into CASRGTGFPRYGYTF. The chain uses TRBV2 and TRBJ1-2; tentative D call: TRBD1 (6 bases). Germline V CDR1 and CDR2: SNHLY, FYNNEI. The CDR3 extends over 15 amino acids. Trimming took off 6 bases at V and 4 bases at J, with 18 bases between the two ends.